These T cell receptor beta chains were read from a single sample in a study of blood T cell repertoires in COVID-19. Measured with immunoSEQ multiplex PCR; TCRdb has only the in-frame clones, and not every one. The table has 150,000 or so clones, 74% seen once; the top ten hold 2.5% to 3.5%. Specimen: peripheral blood. The receptors shown here come from an elderly woman with acute or convalescent COVID-19. CDR3s include the opening cysteine and the closing phenylalanine or tryptophan. Fields, in order: V gene, D gene, clone size, J gene, CDR3 protein, CDR3 DNA. The D gene is left open where the match is weak. Expanded clones are given a class, and other clones once, few, many or no size at all.

>TRBV9|TRBD2|.|TRBJ2-3
CASSVRLAGGDTQYF
TGTGCCAGCAGCGTAAGACTAGCGGGAGGGGATACGCAGTATTTT
>TRBV7-9|.|.|TRBJ2-7
CASSLATPSYEQYF
TGTGCCAGCAGCCTGGCCACACCCTCCTACGAGCAGTACTTC
>TRBV10-1|TRBD1|.|TRBJ2-1
CASSAGQGPINGQFF
TGCGCCAGCAGTGCGGGACAGGGGCCCATCAACGGGCAGTTCTTC
>TRBV9|.|.|TRBJ2-5
CASSVGAGEGETQYF
TGTGCCAGCAGCGTAGGTGCAGGGGAAGGGGAGACCCAGTACTTC
>TRBV24-1|TRBD1|.|TRBJ2-3
CATSDRDRGVDTQYF
TGTGCCACCAGTGACCGGGACAGGGGAGTAGATACGCAGTATTTT
>TRBV23-1|TRBD2|.|TRBJ2-5
CASSHSRGLALEKDRRGETQYF
TGCGCCAGCAGTCACTCCCGAGGACTAGCTCTCGAAAAGGACCGGCGAGGGGAGACCCAGTACTTC
>TRBV10-2|.|.|TRBJ2-5
CASSDWAGEETQYF
TGCGCCAGCAGTGATTGGGCAGGCGAGGAGACCCAGTACTTC
>TRBV6-1|TRBD1|.|TRBJ2-6
CASSEMGQSSGANVLTF
TGTGCCAGCAGTGAGATGGGACAGAGCTCTGGGGCCAACGTCCTGACTTTC
>TRBV9|TRBD2|.|TRBJ2-1
CASSPRGTSGTGGDEQFF
TGTGCCAGCAGCCCACGTGGGACTAGCGGGACAGGAGGCGATGAGCAGTTCTTC
>TRBV9|.|.|TRBJ2-5
CASSVGSEVTQYF
TGTGCCAGCAGCGTAGGATCAGAGGTGACCCAGTACTTC
>TRBV28|.|once|TRBJ1-6
CASRLDSGSPLHF
TGTGCCAGCAGACTGGACAGCGGTTCACCCCTCCACTTT
>TRBV29-1|.|.|TRBJ1-1
CSVLRDGTEAFF
TGCAGCGTGCTGCGGGATGGCACTGAAGCTTTCTTT
>TRBV30|.|.|TRBJ2-1
CAWSEKGGQMGRNEQFF
TGTGCCTGGAGCGAAAAGGGGGGGCAGATGGGTCGGAATGAGCAGTTCTTC
>TRBV18|.|.|TRBJ1-1
CASSPAGDTEAFF
TGTGCCAGCTCACCAGCAGGGGACACTGAAGCTTTCTTT